This T cell receptor (beta chain) was sequenced in a study of blood T cells in healthy people across ages (dated by TCRdb to the mid-2010s). Looking at the study overall: Template switching captured roughly one uniquely barcoded TCR beta cDNA molecule per two T cells in model experiments. Age-related changes in TCR beta repertoire diversity were measured in the study by deep sequencing normalized with unique cDNA molecular identifiers. Donors were grouped into four age groups: young (average roughly 15 years), middle-aged (around 39), aged (62) and long-lived (roughly 80). Donors of different ages were randomly distributed across sequencing lanes to avoid experimental bias. For two donors (one aged 18 to 30 and one aged 80 or older), the study analyzed two additional independent replicas of 1 million unique cDNA reads from the same blood draw. On the study overall, not on this receptor specifically: A strong correlation was found between observed TCR beta diversity and the percentage of naive T cells measured by flow cytometry. As age increased, observed TCR beta diversity per million T cells dropped in a roughly linear way, and a significant reduction was already evident by age approximately 40. Because profiling used bulk unsorted PBMCs, naive and antigen-experienced compartments could not be compared conclusively. Donor CMV infection status was unknown, potentially confounding age-related changes in expanded clonotypes. Estimates of total diversity from one million sequenced T cells were regarded as lower bounds and underestimates. Compared with the aged group, the long-lived group had more naive CD4+ T cells, fewer expanded clones and increased TCR diversity, suggesting age selection.

The 39 donors, aged 6 to 90 years, were systemically healthy Caucasian individuals from Russia. Roughly 9.5 milliliters of peripheral blood were drawn from each donor into EDTA-treated Vacutainer tubes. Ficoll-Paque density-gradient centrifugation was used to isolate PBMCs, with at least 7 million obtained per sample. Total RNA, at least 6 micrograms per sample, was extracted from PBMCs with Trizol reagent. The percentages of naive CD45RAhigh/CD27high T cells were determined by flow cytometry on a PBMC aliquot from every donor. This clonotype was detected a few times. Its antigen remains undetermined. The junction departs from the called germline gene at one end, perhaps through a read error. The germline V gene provides CDR1 SGHVS and CDR2 FQNEAQ. The CDR3 runs 15 residues from the cysteine to the phenylalanine. The kept DNA is CDR3 alone, 45 bases in frame from the first base. The protocol used for the library was 5' RACE. A second roughly 7 to 11 cycle PCR used a sample-barcoded 5' primer and a J-beta primer mix. Each TCR beta cDNA molecule received a unique molecular identifier from a template-switch 5' adaptor carrying 12 random nucleotides. Each sample yielded at least 2.5 million CDR3-containing paired-end reads. The Mint cDNA synthesis kit, primed by a TRBC-specific oligonucleotide, was used to synthesize first-strand cDNA from all RNA. Following uracil-DNA glycosylase treatment, all cDNA underwent a first 18-cycle PCR with the universal primers M1SS and BC2_uni_R. The authors' analysis ran thus. For normalization, 1 million high-quality reads were randomly selected from each sample, with every read carrying a distinct molecular identifier. Instead of being binned into consensus sequences, reads that shared molecular identifiers were thrown out. MiTCR, with a Q25 quality threshold and the strictest error-elimination algorithm, was used for CDR3 identification, clonotype clustering and error correction. A nonparametric unseen species model with Euler transformation was used to estimate lower-bound total TCR beta diversity. TCRdb reprocessed the public reads (quality trimming at Q25 with fastp, clone calling with MiXCR) and kept in-frame beta chains. Every entry covers one CDR3 protein and lists the most common genes and DNA from its rows. TCRdb, rather than the study authors, made the V and J calls. This sample is represented by some 1,800,000 distinct CDR3 sequences; more than 35% of them were singletons. The ten largest make up about 23% of the sample.

The sequence came from a human donor in good health. This chain joins TRBV7-8 to TRBJ1-2; the central 12 bases match TRBD1. Material for sequencing was blood. The DNA sequence is given as TGTGCCTGCAGTATGGGACAGGGGGCTGACTATGGCTACACCTTC. This encodes CACSMGQGADYGYTF.